The T cell receptor (beta chain) under discussion was sequenced for a study of blood T cell repertoires in COVID-19. Study as a whole: The study drew acute and convalescent COVID-19 samples from the United States, Italy and Spain. In each case, the material was cDNA or gDNA derived from T cells, B-cell-depleted T cells, or PBMCs.

Original handling: Reference gene primer amplification gave estimated nucleated cell counts. The method was immunoSEQ multiplex PCR; TCRdb's version includes in-frame clones alone and lacks a portion of them. That table gives V, J and clone size, and the DNA gave D and trimming. The sample records 150,000 to 200,000 clones, approximately 75% being singletons. Many counts were recorded for this clone. Sequences were obtained from peripheral blood. The source of this sequence is a human donor in a cohort sampled during active COVID-19.

In nucleotides, the CDR3 is TGTGCCAGCCTGAGGACTAGCGGAGAAATAGAGACCCAGTACTTC. Encoded protein: CASLRTSGEIETQYF. This sequence joins TRBV7-9 and TRBJ2-5, with 10 nucleotides matching TRBD2. Germline CDR1 is SEHNR and CDR2 is FQNEAQ (reference sequence). Losses at the gene ends were 8 bases for V and 4 bases for J; bases not matched to a gene: 10. This CDR3 region has 15 residues.